These 3 T cell receptor beta chains originate from one sample sequenced in a study of technical replicates of blood from several donors. TCRdb's copy holds only in-frame clones and misses some; the assay was immunoSEQ multiplex PCR. The sample has about 68,000 clones, approximately 97% seen once. What was sequenced was T cells isolated from PBMCs. Receptors originate from a human donor in good health.

A remark on this clone: The germline gene is not matched at one end of the junction; a read error may be the cause. The V call is TRBV14, the J call TRBJ1-1, with D possibly TRBD1 on 5 matching bases. CDR3 length: 14 residues. In germline, CDR1 is SGHDN, CDR2 FVKESK. This CDR3 reads CASSKDRRDTEAFF. The DNA for the CDR3 is TGTGCCAGCAGCAAAGACAGACGGGACACTGAAGCTTTCTTT.

The count of this clone is one. V and J are TRBV7-9 and TRBJ1-1; no reliable D call. CDR3 length equals 12 residues. V was clipped by 4 bases and J by 4 bases, with 7 bases between them. CDR1 is SEHNR and CDR2 is FQNEAQ in the germline V gene (reference sequence). The DNA for the CDR3 is TGTGCCAGCAGCTCCTATTCCACTGAAGCTTTCTTT. This encodes CASSSYSTEAFF.

V and J are TRBV28 and TRBJ2-1; 12 bases match TRBD2. The CDR3 has 15 amino acids. The trim removed 7 bases at V and 6 bases at J, leaving 7 bases unmatched. Germline CDR1 MDHEN, CDR2 SYDVKM. The CDR3 sequence: CASTGTSGYSNEQFF. The CDR3 DNA follows: TGTGCCAGCACCGGGACTAGCGGGTATTCCAATGAGCAGTTCTTC.